Below are 3 T cell receptor beta chains sequenced from a single sample in a study of beta chain features in type 1 diabetes. Isolated RNA was reverse transcribed in full, so expressed TCRB transcripts were sequenced. TCRdb keeps only in-frame clones here, not all; method: immunoSEQ multiplex PCR. Counted here are around 250,000 clones, more than 65% occurring once; the ten biggest clones make up approximately 0.053%. Material: naive CD4+ T cells from blood. The receptor set was obtained from a young man in good health.

A few counts support this clone. The chain employs TRBV25-1 and TRBJ2-2; D gene ambiguous. The CDR3 runs 12 residues. Looked up from germline, CDR1 is MGHDK and CDR2 is SYGVNS. The V end was cut by 6 bases, the J end by 6 bases, with 8 bases between. The CDR3 loop is CASRMMAGELFF. The CDR3 DNA reads as TGTGCCAGCAGAATGATGGCCGGGGAGCTGTTTTTT.

The gene calls are TRBV10-3 and TRBJ2-6; D uncertain. The CDR3 loop spans 18 amino acids. CDR1 is ENHRY and CDR2 is SYGVKD in the germline V gene. V was clipped by 0 bases and J by 0 bases, with 12 bases between them. Here the CDR3 DNA reads TGTGCCATCAGTGAGTCGATAGGGATAAACTCTGGGGCCAACGTCCTGACTTTC. Translated: CAISESIGINSGANVLTF.

The gene calls are TRBV29-1 and TRBJ2-5, with D possibly TRBD2 on 6 matching bases. Trimming removed 3 bases at V and 7 bases at J, with 18 bases between. Germline V gene lookup returns CDR1 SQVTM and CDR2 ANQGSEA. This CDR3 contains 14 residues. The CDR3, as DNA: TGCAGCGTTGACTCGGCCGCGGGGTCGGGGACCCAGTACTTC. Translating gives CSVDSAAGSGTQYF. The variable domain in full, with the rest retrieved from reference TRBV29-1 and TRBJ2-5, is SAVISQKPSRDICQRGTSLTIQCQVDSQVTMMFWYRQQPGQSLTLIATANQGSEATYESGFVIDKFPISRPNLTFSTLTVSNMSPEDSSIYLCSVDSAAGSGTQYFGPGTRLLVL.